The 29 T cell receptor beta chains below were found in one sample sequenced in a study of T-cell memory formation after mild COVID-19. TCRdb ran MiXCR on the 5' RACE reads and lists one entry per CDR3 protein. The sample has a few hundred thousand distinct CDR3 sequences, roughly 17% seen once. Sequencing input: PBMCs or a T cell subset sorted from them (not recorded which). These receptors all come from a man between 18 and 35 years old who had mild COVID-19 (a few samples of this study predate the infection). Cell type and time point are not known.

This rearrangement joins TRBV20-1 to TRBJ2-2, with a tentative D call TRBD2 (5 bases). The CDR3 has 15 amino acids. CDR1 and CDR2 (germline): DFQATT, SNEGSKA (reference sequence). V dropped 1 base and J dropped 1 base, with 10 bases sitting between them. The CDR3 nucleotides read TGCAGTGCTAGAGGAGGAGGCCTGAACACCGGGGAGCTGTTTTTT. Its translation is CSARGGGLNTGELFF.

This clonotype was observed a few times. This chain links TRBV6-5 with TRBJ2-5; maybe TRBD1 (5 bases). CDR3 size: 17 residues. From germline, CDR1 is MNHEY and CDR2 SVGAGI. V was pared by 2 bases and J by 0 bases, with 16 bases between. This CDR3 is CASSYSDSYRYQETQYF. As DNA, the CDR3 is TGTGCCAGCAGTTACAGTGACAGCTACAGGTACCAAGAGACCCAGTACTTC.

This chain connects TRBV7-3 to TRBJ2-1, with TRBD1 matching 7 bases. Losses at the gene ends were 5 bases for V and 4 bases for J; bases not matched to a gene: 8. This CDR3 is built from 15 residues. Germline lookup yields CDR1 SGHTA and CDR2 FQGTGA. In DNA, the CDR3 is TGTGCCAGCAGCCCCCGACAGGGACCTTACAATGAGCAGTTCTTC. Its translation is CASSPRQGPYNEQFF.

The chain combines TRBV3-1 with TRBJ2-1; unclear D gene. V dropped 1 base and J dropped 5 bases, with 15 bases sitting between them. The CDR3 sequence is 16 residues long. Germline lookup yields CDR1 LGHDT and CDR2 YNNKEL (reference sequence). The CDR3 nucleotides are TGTGCCAGCAGCCAAGCTGCGTTAGGCCCAGACAATGAGCAGTTCTTC. Its translation is CASSQAALGPDNEQFF.

This clonotype was recorded a few times. The rearrangement links TRBV6-2 or TRBV6-3 to TRBJ2-1; the match to TRBD2 covers 12 bases. The CDR3 contains 13 residues. Looked up from germline, CDR1 is MNHEY and CDR2 is SVGEGT. V was clipped by 8 bases and J by 7 bases; unmatched bases: 3. CDR3 loop: CASSSGGGNEQFF. The CDR3 coding sequence is TGTGCCAGCTCTAGCGGGGGGGGAAATGAGCAGTTCTTC.

The chain combines TRBV6-5 with TRBJ1-6; the D is unclear. Between the trimmed V and J ends, which lost 6 bases and 7 bases, there was a span of 13 bases. Germline V gene sequence: CDR1 MNHEY, CDR2 SVGAGI. This CDR3 contains 14 residues. CDR3 DNA: TGTGCCAGCAGAAAGACCGACCGGAATTCACCCCTCCACTTT. Translating it yields CASRKTDRNSPLHF.

The chain combines TRBV3-1 with TRBJ1-4; D unclear. Trimming cost V 4 bases and J 3 bases, with 12 bases left between them. Germline V lookup: CDR1 LGHDT, CDR2 YNNKEL (reference sequence). The CDR3 has 15 residues. The DNA of the CDR3 is TGTGCCAGCAGCCGAGAAAACAGTCCTAATGAAAAACTGTTTTTT. Its translation: CASSRENSPNEKLFF.

This clonotype came up a few times. This rearrangement joins TRBV20-1 to TRBJ1-1; tentative D call: TRBD1 (5 bases). This CDR3 has 16 residues. Germline CDR1 DFQATT, CDR2 SNEGSKA (reference sequence). Trimming cost V 3 bases and J 4 bases, with 21 bases left between them. CDR3 sequence: CSARGFTGGRGTEAFF. The DNA of the CDR3 is TGCAGTGCTAGGGGCTTTACCGGGGGACGTGGCACTGAAGCTTTCTTT.

This clonotype has only a few counts. This chain uses TRBV7-2 with TRBJ2-6; 10 nucleotides line up with TRBD2. Germline CDR1 SGHTA, CDR2 FQGNSA. V lost 6 bases and J lost 4; bases outside the gene matches: 6. The CDR3 totals 16 residues. In DNA, the CDR3 is TGTGCCAGCAGAAAACTAGCGGGGATAGGGGCCAACGTCCTGACTTTC. Translation: CASRKLAGIGANVLTF.

This clonotype was picked up many times. The chain combines TRBV5-1 with TRBJ1-2; possible D gene TRBD1, 6 bases. CDR1 is SGHRS, CDR2 YFSETQ, per germline. V lost 0 bases and J lost 3, with 6 bases in between. The CDR3 has 13 amino acids. In DNA, the CDR3 is TGCGCCAGCAGCTTGGCAGGGGACTATGGCTACACCTTC. Amino acid sequence: CASSLAGDYGYTF.

The chain has TRBV7-2 and TRBJ2-1; D gene unclear. Germline loops: CDR1 SGHTA, CDR2 FQGNSA. V lost 3 bases, J lost 9 bases, and 6 bases lay in between. The CDR3 is 11 amino acids. CDR3 DNA: TGTGCCAGCAGCTTCCAGTTTGAGCAGTTCTTC. It translates to CASSFQFEQFF.

V usage is TRBV6-5 and J usage is TRBJ2-2, with 9 bases fitting TRBD1. The CDR3 is 15 residues long. CDR1 is MNHEY and CDR2 is SVGAGI in the germline V gene. Losses at the gene ends were 8 bases for V and 5 bases for J; bases not matched to a gene: 9. CDR3 DNA sequence: TGTGCCAGCCAACCGGGACAGGGAGTAACCGGGGAGCTGTTTTTT. This gives the protein CASQPGQGVTGELFF.

The chain is built from TRBV7-2 and TRBJ1-1, with D possibly matching TRBD1 (6 bases). There are 16 residues in the CDR3. Trimming pared 1 base from V and 1 base from J, leaving 13 bases between. The germline gives CDR1 SGHTA, CDR2 FQGNSA. This chain's CDR3 is CASSLGGTPSNTEAFF. The CDR3 nucleotides are TGTGCCAGCAGCTTAGGGGGGACACCCTCGAACACTGAAGCTTTCTTT.

This clonotype was counted only a few times. This sequence joins TRBV11-1 and TRBJ2-2; D could derive from TRBD1 or TRBD2 (5 bases each). The CDR3 is made up of 16 amino acids. The germline V and J ends were trimmed by 6 bases and 0 bases, with 14 bases remaining between them. Germline CDR1 and CDR2: SGHAT and FQDESV (reference sequence). Here the CDR3 DNA reads TGTGCCAGCAGACCCGGGACCGACACGAACACCGGGGAGCTGTTTTTT. This codes for CASRPGTDTNTGELFF.

There are many counts of this clonotype. The gene calls are TRBV20-1 and TRBJ2-7; D may match TRBD1 or TRBD2 (5 bases each). CDR3 length: 16 amino acids. V gave up 4 bases and J gave up 7 bases, with 26 bases separating them. Looked up from germline, CDR1 is DFQATT and CDR2 is SNEGSKA (reference sequence). The DNA of the CDR3 is TGCAGTGCTATGGGGGAACGTTGGGGATCTCTACGTGAGCAGTACTTC. Protein sequence: CSAMGERWGSLREQYF.

This clonotype showed up many times. The chain carries TRBV12-3 or TRBV12-4 and TRBJ2-5; unclear D gene. The CDR3 is 12 amino acids. V lost 3 bases and J lost 2, with 4 bases in between. CDR3 in amino acids: CASSFGQETQYF. CDR3 nucleotide sequence: TGTGCCAGCAGTTTTGGGCAAGAGACCCAGTACTTC.

This chain joins TRBV4-1 and TRBJ1-1; the D is unclear. The CDR3 has 11 amino acids. Germline CDR1 is MGHRA and CDR2 is YSYEKL. The V end lost 8 bases, the J end lost 10 bases, and 14 bases lay between the germline ends. The CDR3 spells CASGERSAAFF. The CDR3 DNA reads as TGCGCCAGCGGGGAAAGGAGCGCAGCTTTCTTT.

This clonotype was counted only a few times. The J gene is TRBJ2-7, the V gene TRBV4-1; 8 positions match TRBD1. The CDR3 contains 15 residues. In germline, CDR1 is MGHRA, CDR2 YSYEKL. The V segment lost 1 base and the J segment 2 bases; nucleotides outside the gene matches: 4. The DNA for the CDR3 is TGCGCCAGCAGCCAAGTGGGACAGGCGACCTACGAGCAGTACGTC. It encodes CASSQVGQATYEQYV.

This clonotype has more than one count but fewer than ten. The gene calls are TRBV16 and TRBJ2-4; D remains unclear. CDR3 length: 16 residues. The germline V and J ends were trimmed by 4 bases and 3 bases, with 16 bases remaining between them. Germline CDR1 reads KGHSY; CDR2 reads FQNENV. In DNA, the CDR3 is TGTGCCAGCAGCCCAAAGGCCGACCTTTTCAAAAACATTCAGTACTTC. Translated, it gives CASSPKADLFKNIQYF.

V usage is TRBV6-6 and J usage is TRBJ2-5, with a possible D match to TRBD2 (6 bases). The germline gives CDR1 MNHNY, CDR2 SVGAGI (reference sequence). V lost 4 bases, J lost 7 bases, and 16 bases lay in between. The CDR3 sequence is 14 residues long. The CDR3 loop reads CASSSNSGGRTQYF. CDR3 bases: TGTGCCAGCAGTTCAAATAGCGGCGGGCGGACCCAGTACTTC.

The table lists this clonotype with many counts. This chain uses TRBV20-1 with TRBJ2-3; maybe TRBD1 (5 bases). Germline V lookup: CDR1 DFQATT, CDR2 SNEGSKA (reference sequence). The V end was cut by 5 bases, the J end by 0 bases, with 12 bases between. The CDR3 runs to 14 residues. This CDR3 reads CSAVEGASTDTQYF. CDR3 in DNA: TGCAGTGCTGTAGAAGGGGCGAGCACAGATACGCAGTATTTT.

The CDR3 is CASSYSLSSRDTQYF. The DNA of the CDR3 is TGTGCCAGCAGTTACTCCCTTTCAAGCCGAGATACGCAGTATTTT. This chain uses TRBV6-2 or TRBV6-3 with TRBJ2-3; D remains unclear. The germline V gene encodes CDR1 MNHEY and CDR2 SVGEGT. Trimming took 0 bases from V and 5 from J, leaving 12 bases between them. The CDR3 contains 15 residues.

J is TRBJ2-3 and V is TRBV24-1, with TRBD2 identical over 10 bases. The CDR3 sequence is 17 residues long. V lost 2 bases and J lost 0; bases outside the gene matches: 4. CDR1 and CDR2 (germline): KGHDR, SFDVKD. The CDR3 DNA follows: TGTGCCACCAGTGATTCGGGACTAGCGATTAGCACAGATACGCAGTATTTT. As protein: CATSDSGLAISTDTQYF.

This clonotype was observed at least ten times. The chain has TRBV12-3 or TRBV12-4 and TRBJ1-1; D not resolved. Between the trimmed V and J ends, which lost 6 bases and 2 bases, there was a span of 10 bases. The CDR3 totals 13 residues. CDR3 sequence: CASSNTRNTEAFF. In DNA form, the CDR3 reads TGTGCCAGCAGCAATACAAGAAACACTGAAGCTTTCTTT.

The table lists this clonotype with a few counts. The chain combines TRBV4-1 with TRBJ2-7, with unresolved D. V was trimmed by 4 bases and J by 2 bases, leaving 9 bases between them. In germline, CDR1 is MGHRA, CDR2 YSYEKL. This CDR3 is built from 13 residues. In DNA, the CDR3 is TGCGCCAGCAGCCGGGTAGAAGCCTACGAGCAGTACTTC. Its translation is CASSRVEAYEQYF.

This chain uses TRBV5-1 with TRBJ2-4; D is ambiguous. The V end was cut by 0 bases, the J end by 7 bases, with 11 bases between. The CDR3 is 14 residues long. Looked up from germline, CDR1 is SGHRS and CDR2 is YFSETQ. The DNA for the CDR3 is TGCGCCAGCAGCTTGGAGACCCCTCAGAACATTCAGTACTTC. It specifies CASSLETPQNIQYF. Looking up the rest from reference TRBV5-1 and TRBJ2-4 gives the full variable domain: KAGVTQTPRYLIKTRGQQVTLSCSPISGHRSVSWYQQTPGQGLQFLFEYFSETQRNKGNFPGRFSGRQFSNSRSEMNVSTLELGDSALYLCASSLETPQNIQYFGAGTRLSVL.

The rearrangement uses TRBV20-1 and TRBJ2-7; D may be TRBD1 (6 bases). Trimming took 3 bases from V and 5 from J, leaving 11 bases between them. There are 12 residues in the CDR3. Looked up from germline, CDR1 is DFQATT and CDR2 is SNEGSKA (reference sequence). CDR3 amino acids: CSASRGRNEQYF. The CDR3 DNA is TGCAGTGCTAGCAGGGGTAGGAACGAGCAGTACTTC.

This clonotype was seen repeatedly, ten times or more. The chain recombines TRBV7-9 with TRBJ2-1; 10 nucleotides agree with TRBD1. CDR1 and CDR2 (germline): SEHNR, FQNEAQ (reference sequence). This CDR3 comprises 16 residues. V lost 1 base, J lost 6 bases, and 6 bases stayed unmatched. The CDR3 loop reads CASSLGRTGGVNEQFF. The CDR3 DNA sequence: TGTGCCAGCAGCTTAGGCCGGACAGGGGGAGTCAATGAGCAGTTCTTC.

This clonotype was picked up many times. The chain links TRBV5-1 to TRBJ2-6; 11 nucleotides agree with TRBD1. From germline, CDR1 is SGHRS and CDR2 YFSETQ. The CDR3 length is 20 residues. Trimming cost V 0 bases and J 1 base; bases outside gene matches: 9. The CDR3 loop is CASSLEGQGARWSGANVLTF. The CDR3 region has the DNA TGCGCCAGCAGCTTGGAAGGACAGGGGGCGCGGTGGTCTGGGGCCAACGTCCTGACTTTC.